The 22 T cell receptor beta chains below were found in one sample sequenced in a study of shared T cell receptors in the human thymus. Profiled with immunoSEQ multiplex PCR; TCRdb holds only in-frame clones, not every one. The profile covers 630,000 or so clones, with around 87% appearing a single time and roughly 0.0089% taken by the ten largest. This same sample was also taken into another study, of human thymus T cells.

Sequencing input: thymocytes. The source is a boy younger than two with a congenital heart defect.

The chain has TRBV6-1 and TRBJ1-1; TRBD1 aligns across 12 bases. Germline V gives CDR1 MNHNS, CDR2 SASEGT. The junction had 7 bases not matched to a gene; V was cut back by 0 bases and J by 2 bases. The CDR3 length is 18 residues. The CDR3 nucleotides read TGTGCCAGCAGTGAAGCGCGGGACAGGGGGCAAGGAAACACTGAAGCTTTCTTT. Protein sequence: CASSEARDRGQGNTEAFF.

The chain has TRBV27 and TRBJ2-7; TRBD2 might be the D (6 bases). This CDR3 has 14 residues. Trimming left V 5 bases short and J 3 bases short, with 14 bases between. Per germline, CDR1 MNHEY and CDR2 SMNVEV (reference sequence). The CDR3 sequence is CASSRRDLNYEQYF. CDR3 in DNA: TGTGCCAGCAGTAGGCGGGACTTAAACTACGAGCAGTACTTC.

The chain employs TRBV11-2 and TRBJ2-2; a possible D gene is TRBD2 (5 bases). Per germline, CDR1 SGHAT and CDR2 FQNNGV. Deletions cut 3 bases from V and 7 bases from J, with 15 bases between. CDR3 size: 15 residues. The DNA of the CDR3 is TGTGCCAGCAGCTTGTTTACGGGAACGGGCGGGGAGCTGTTTTTT. It yields the protein CASSLFTGTGGELFF. Combining the CDR3 with reference TRBV11-2 and TRBJ2-2 gives the whole variable domain EAGVAQSPRYKIIEKRQSVAFWCNPISGHATLYWYQQILGQGPKLLIQFQNNGVVDDSQLPKDRFSAERLKGVDSTLKIQPAKLEDSAVYLCASSLFTGTGGELFFGEGSRLTVL.

The rearrangement uses TRBV9 and TRBJ1-1, with D possibly matching TRBD1 (6 bases). The V gene's germline CDR1 is SGDLS and CDR2 YYNGEE. The ends were cut back, 0 bases at V and 0 bases at J, with 12 bases in the middle. The CDR3 runs 16 residues. The CDR3 reads CASSVVGGAVNTEAFF. As DNA, the CDR3 is TGTGCCAGCAGCGTAGTCGGGGGGGCTGTGAACACTGAAGCTTTCTTT. Complete variable domain (other parts from reference TRBV9 and TRBJ1-1): DSGVTQTPKHLITATGQRVTLRCSPRSGDLSVYWYQQSLDQGLQFLIQYYNGEERAKGNILERFSAQQFPDLHSELNLSSLELGDSALYFCASSVVGGAVNTEAFFGQGTRLTVV.

This chain uses TRBV28 with TRBJ1-5; D unclear. With 1 base removed from V and 1 base from J, the gap between germline ends came to 11 bases. The germline gives CDR1 MDHEN, CDR2 SYDVKM. CDR3 size: 16 residues. The CDR3: CASSLFQSMSNQPQHF. The CDR3 DNA reads as TGTGCCAGCAGTTTATTTCAGTCGATGAGCAATCAGCCCCAGCATTTT.

The chain combines TRBV4-3 with TRBJ2-2; 9 bases are shared with TRBD2. With V trimmed by 0 bases and J by 3 bases, 14 bases remained unmatched. The length of the CDR3 is 20 residues. CDR1 and CDR2 (germline): LGHNA, YSLEER. CDR3 protein: CASSQDRVAGVGADTGELFF. The CDR3 nucleotides are TGCGCCAGCAGCCAAGATCGAGTAGCGGGGGTTGGTGCGGACACCGGGGAGCTGTTTTTT.

The genes are TRBV30 and TRBJ1-2, with D maybe TRBD1 (5 bases). V was cut by 3 bases and J by 6 bases, with 23 bases left in between. Germline V gene data show CDR1 as GTSNPN and CDR2 as SVGIG (reference sequence). This CDR3 is built from 16 residues. The CDR3 loop is CAWSVSSGTSGNGYTF. CDR3 DNA: TGTGCCTGGAGCGTCTCCTCCGGGACTTCGGGGAATGGCTACACCTTC.

This clone occurred once. As DNA, the CDR3 is TGTGCCAGCAGTCGACAGGGCACAGATACGCAGTATTTT. Protein: CASSRQGTDTQYF. The chain employs TRBV7-3 and TRBJ2-3; possibly TRBD1 for D (6 bases). The ends were cut back, 6 bases at V and 1 base at J, with 8 bases in the middle. Germline-derived CDR1 and CDR2 are SGHTA and FQGTGA. CDR3 size: 13 residues.

The chain carries TRBV4-1 and TRBJ1-5; 11 nucleotides match TRBD1. V lost 5 bases, J lost 3 bases, and 6 bases stayed unmatched. The CDR3 is made up of 16 amino acids. Germline V lookup: CDR1 MGHRA, CDR2 YSYEKL. This chain's CDR3 is CASSKRTGGINQPQHF. The CDR3 region has the DNA TGCGCCAGCAGCAAGAGGACAGGGGGCATCAATCAGCCCCAGCATTTT.

This chain connects TRBV15 to TRBJ2-1, with 8 bases matching TRBD2. The CDR3 is 15 amino acids. With 1 base clipped from V and 6 bases from J, the junction kept 5 bases outside the gene matches. From germline, CDR1 is LNHNV and CDR2 YYDKDF (reference sequence). The CDR3 sequence: CATSRVAGLSNEQFF. In DNA, the CDR3 is TGTGCCACCAGCAGAGTAGCGGGACTCTCCAATGAGCAGTTCTTC.

The chain links TRBV5-4 to TRBJ1-2, with 8 bases lining up with TRBD1. Trimming cost V 4 bases and J 3 bases; bases outside gene matches: 2. The CDR3 runs 13 residues. The germline V gene has CDR1 SGHNT and CDR2 YYREEE (reference sequence). The CDR3 DNA reads as TGTGCCAGCAGCGTGGACAGGGACTATGGCTACACCTTC. Its translation: CASSVDRDYGYTF. The variable domain in full, with the rest retrieved from reference TRBV5-4 and TRBJ1-2, is ETGVTQSPTHLIKTRGQQVTLRCSSQSGHNTVSWYQQALGQGPQFIFQYYREEENGRGNFPPRFSGLQFPNYSSELNVNALELDDSALYLCASSVDRDYGYTFGSGTRLTVV.

This clone was seen only once. The V gene is TRBV7-3, the J gene TRBJ1-1, with 10 positions matching TRBD1. Germline V gene lookup returns CDR1 SGHTA and CDR2 FQGTGA. V lost 6 bases and J lost 5; bases outside the gene matches: 6. This CDR3 spans 14 amino acids. In DNA, the CDR3 is TGTGCCAGCAGAGACAGGGGGCTGGGGACTGAAGCTTTCTTT. It translates to CASRDRGLGTEAFF.

The V gene is TRBV5-4, the J gene TRBJ1-1, with D maybe TRBD1 (6 bases). Germline assignment: CDR1 SGHNT and CDR2 YYREEE (reference sequence). This CDR3 region has 13 residues. Trimming shortened V by 4 bases and J by 4 bases, and 11 bases separated the two germline ends. CDR3 bases: TGTGCCAGCAGCAACTACAGGGCCACTGAAGCTTTCTTT. Translated, it gives CASSNYRATEAFF.

This clone was recorded only once. The chain is built from TRBV2 and TRBJ2-2; 16 nucleotides line up with TRBD2. From germline, CDR1 is SNHLY and CDR2 FYNNEI. V trimming: 0 bases; J trimming: 2 bases; junction bases outside the gene matches: 3. The CDR3 consists of 19 residues. CDR3 in DNA: TGTGCCAGCAGTGAAGCGGGGACTAGCGGGGGGGCCAACACCGGGGAGCTGTTTTTT. Its protein is CASSEAGTSGGANTGELFF.

This clone came up once. The chain links TRBV29-1 to TRBJ1-3; D is unclear. Germline V gene lookup returns CDR1 SQVTM and CDR2 ANQGSEA. This CDR3 comprises 14 residues. V gave up 8 bases and J gave up 0 bases, with 14 bases separating them. The CDR3 DNA follows: TGCAGCATTCAGGACGGGAGCTCTGGAAACACCATATATTTT. Translated: CSIQDGSSGNTIYF.

The count of this clone is one. This rearrangement joins TRBV12-5 to TRBJ2-7; 15 nucleotides align to TRBD2. Trimming removed 5 bases from V and 3 bases from J; junction bases left unmatched: 11. The CDR3 is 18 residues long. Germline CDR1 LGHNT, CDR2 FRNRAP. This chain's CDR3 is CASGLLGLAGGEGYEQYF. Written as DNA, the CDR3 is TGTGCTAGTGGTCTCCTCGGACTAGCGGGAGGGGAGGGCTACGAGCAGTACTTC.

The rearrangement joins TRBV2 to TRBJ2-7; TRBD2 matches at 12 bases. CDR1 and CDR2 (germline): SNHLY, FYNNEI. The CDR3 covers 19 residues. With 2 bases clipped from V and 4 bases from J, the junction kept 15 bases outside the gene matches. DNA of the CDR3: TGTGCCAGCAGTGAACCATTATTACGGACTAGCGGGGAGGGATACGAGCAGTACTTC. This codes for CASSEPLLRTSGEGYEQYF. The entire variable domain, with the rest obtained from reference TRBV2 and TRBJ2-7, is as follows: EPEVTQTPSHQVTQMGQEVILRCVPISNHLYFYWYRQILGQKVEFLVSFYNNEISEKSEIFDDQFSVERPDGSNFTLKIRSTKLEDSAMYFCASSEPLLRTSGEGYEQYFGPGTRLTVT.

V gene TRBV7-2 combines with J gene TRBJ1-1; possibly TRBD1 for D (5 bases). This CDR3 has 14 residues. Per germline, CDR1 SGHTA and CDR2 FQGNSA. V dropped 5 bases and J dropped 5 bases, with 15 bases sitting between them. The CDR3 is CASSPHPGRTEAFF. DNA for the CDR3: TGTGCCAGCAGCCCCCATCCAGGGAGGACTGAAGCTTTCTTT.

V is TRBV5-1 and J is TRBJ2-1, with no clear D. The ends were cut back, 5 bases at V and 7 bases at J, with 10 bases in the middle. CDR1 and CDR2 (germline): SGHRS, YFSETQ. CDR3 size: 12 residues. The CDR3 sequence is CASREWSNEQFF. The DNA of the CDR3 is TGCGCCAGCAGGGAGTGGAGTAATGAGCAGTTCTTC.

The chain links TRBV4-1 to TRBJ2-7; 9 positions match TRBD1. The CDR3 contains 18 residues. The germline V gene encodes CDR1 MGHRA and CDR2 YSYEKL. Trimming cost V 1 base and J 4 bases; bases outside gene matches: 14. This chain's CDR3 is CASSQAPKPPGQGYEQYF. CDR3 DNA: TGCGCCAGCAGCCAAGCCCCAAAGCCCCCGGGACAGGGTTACGAGCAGTACTTC.

Points on this clone: The same CDR3 also results from other DNA sequences found in this sample. This chain uses TRBV5-1 with TRBJ1-2; no reliable D call. This CDR3 has 13 amino acids. Trimming removed 0 bases at V and 4 bases at J, with 7 bases between. Germline V gene lookup returns CDR1 SGHRS and CDR2 YFSETQ. CDR3 DNA: TGCGCCAGCAGCTTGGGTGAGGGCTATGGCTACACCTTC. It encodes CASSLGEGYGYTF.

The V call is TRBV28, the J call TRBJ1-1, with 11 bases aligning to TRBD1. There are 16 residues in the CDR3. In germline, CDR1 is MDHEN, CDR2 SYDVKM. V lost 4 bases and J lost 4; bases outside the gene matches: 8. In DNA, the CDR3 is TGTGCCAGCAGTTCCGGGACAGGGGGTTCGGGCACTGAAGCTTTCTTT. Translation gives CASSSGTGGSGTEAFF.